The 32 T cell receptor beta chains below come from one sample, sequenced in a study of human T cells and chemical hapten exposure. Total RNA came from unfractionated whole blood. TCRdb ran MiXCR on the 5' RACE reads and lists one entry per CDR3 protein. This sample has around 140,000 distinct CDR3 sequences, with around 4% found just once. The receptors were sampled from a female donor in good health.

The chain employs TRBV19 and TRBJ2-3; D remains unclear. The CDR3 loop spans 12 amino acids. CDR1 is LNHDA, CDR2 SQIVND, per germline (reference sequence). With 4 bases removed from V and 5 bases from J, the gap between germline ends came to 7 bases. CDR3 sequence (DNA): TGTGCCAGTAGTACCCCCCGAGATACGCAGTATTTT. This encodes CASSTPRDTQYF.

This clonotype occurred many times. The V gene is TRBV4-1, the J gene TRBJ2-1; D possibly corresponds to TRBD1 (5 bases). V lost 1 base, J lost 8 bases, and 12 bases lay in between. The germline V gene has CDR1 MGHRA and CDR2 YSYEKL. The CDR3 contains 14 residues. The CDR3 loop reads CASSQAQGRHEQFF. The CDR3 bases are TGCGCCAGCAGCCAAGCGCAGGGTCGGCATGAGCAGTTCTTC.

This clonotype came up many times. A junction end diverges from the germline sequence, so it may reflect a read error. The chain couples TRBV20-1 to TRBJ1-6, with D hard to call. The CDR3 consists of 9 residues. Germline V gives CDR1 DFQATT, CDR2 SNEGSKA (reference sequence). The CDR3 region has the DNA TGCAGTGCTAGTAACGGGCTAAACTTT. Amino acid sequence: CSASNGLNF.

This clonotype was detected many times. The chain has TRBV7-9 and TRBJ2-3; D gene unclear. V was pared by 6 bases and J by 4 bases, with 8 bases between. The CDR3 sequence is 12 residues long. Germline loops: CDR1 SEHNR, CDR2 FQNEAQ (reference sequence). The CDR3 sequence: CASRVTPDTQYF. CDR3 DNA sequence: TGTGCCAGCAGGGTTACCCCAGATACGCAGTATTTT.

Many counts were recorded for this clonotype. This rearrangement joins TRBV6-1 to TRBJ2-1, with D possibly being TRBD1 (5 bases). The CDR3 has 16 residues. Trimming cost V 6 bases and J 4 bases, with 19 bases left between them. Germline CDR1 reads MNHNS; CDR2 reads SASEGT. The CDR3 bases are TGTGCCAGCAGCAAGCATGTGGGGCAAGAGTACAATGAGCAGTTCTTC. Translated, it gives CASSKHVGQEYNEQFF.

This clonotype appeared a few times. The chain joins TRBV12-3 or TRBV12-4 to TRBJ1-4; TRBD1 agrees at 12 bases. There are 16 residues in the CDR3. The ends lost 5 bases at V and 7 bases at J; junction bases unmatched: 8. CDR3 sequence reads: CASSQGTGGRGEKLFF. In nucleotides, the CDR3 is TGTGCCAGCAGTCAGGGGACAGGGGGCCGCGGTGAAAAACTGTTTTTT.

This clonotype showed up many times. The chain couples TRBV5-6 to TRBJ1-1, with a weak D call TRBD1 (5 bases). The CDR3 covers 16 residues. Germline-derived CDR1 and CDR2 are SGHDT and YYEEEE. V was trimmed by 4 bases and J by 0 bases, leaving 16 bases between them. CDR3 in amino acids: CASSRSAGGVNTEAFF. The DNA of the CDR3 is TGTGCCAGCAGCCGAAGTGCGGGGGGGGTGAACACTGAAGCTTTCTTT.

Ten or more counts support this clonotype. The genes are TRBV6-1 and TRBJ2-7; D is possibly TRBD1 or TRBD2 (5 bases each). The V gene lost 2 bases and the J gene lost 2 bases, with 10 bases spanning the gap. The germline CDR1 and CDR2 sequences are MNHNS and SASEGT. The CDR3 is made up of 14 amino acids. The CDR3 DNA reads TGTGCCAGCAGTGAATTTGGGGGTCCCTACGAGCAGTACTTC. This sequence encodes CASSEFGGPYEQYF.

The table lists this clonotype with many counts. CDR3 nucleotides: TGTGCCAGCAGTCACCCAACGGACAGGGAGGGAGGCTATAATTCACCCCTCCACTTT. It is translated as CASSHPTDREGGYNSPLHF. This rearrangement joins TRBV28 to TRBJ1-6; TRBD1 agrees at 8 bases. The CDR3 contains 19 residues. Trimming removed 5 bases from V and 3 bases from J; junction bases left unmatched: 15. From germline, CDR1 is MDHEN and CDR2 SYDVKM.

In this sample, this clonotype turned up many times. The chain has TRBV13 and TRBJ2-7; D may be TRBD1 or TRBD2 (5 bases each). There are 15 residues in the CDR3. V lost 1 base to trimming and J lost 3 bases, with 13 bases between them. From germline, CDR1 is PRHDT and CDR2 FYEKMQ (reference sequence). CDR3 in DNA: TGTGCCAGCAGCTTAGCCCGGGGACCGAGCTACGAGCAGTACTTC. This translates into CASSLARGPSYEQYF. Using reference TRBV13 and TRBJ2-7 for the parts outside the CDR3, the full variable domain is AAGVIQSPRHLIKEKRETATLKCYPIPRHDTVYWYQQGPGQDPQFLISFYEKMQSDKGSIPDRFSAQQFSDYHSELNMSSLELGDSALYFCASSLARGPSYEQYFGPGTRLTVT.

This clonotype was seen ten or more times. V gene TRBV3-1 combines with J gene TRBJ2-5, with TRBD2 as a possible D gene (6 bases). V was clipped by 4 bases and J by 5 bases, with 26 bases between them. The CDR3 loop spans 18 amino acids. Germline values: CDR1 LGHDT, CDR2 YNNKEL (reference sequence). CDR3 in DNA: TGTGCCAGCAGCCCGCTCACAGAAGGACTAATCTGGGTGGAGACCCAGTACTTC. Its translation is CASSPLTEGLIWVETQYF.

This clonotype has a count of ten or more. V usage is TRBV7-9 and J usage is TRBJ2-3; a possible D gene is TRBD1 (5 bases). Trimming removed 5 bases from V and 6 bases from J, with 12 bases in between. Germline lookup yields CDR1 SEHNR and CDR2 FQNEAQ (reference sequence). The CDR3 length is 13 residues. CDR3 region: CASSGQGLDTQYF. CDR3 nucleotide sequence: TGTGCCAGCAGCGGGCAGGGTTTGGATACGCAGTATTTT.

This clonotype was counted ten times or more. This chain uses TRBV28 with TRBJ1-1; a possible D gene is TRBD1 (5 bases). This CDR3 spans 16 amino acids. Per germline, CDR1 MDHEN and CDR2 SYDVKM. V was trimmed by 1 base and J by 1 base, leaving 13 bases between them. DNA of the CDR3: TGTGCCAGCAGTTTATCCCAGGGCCCGGGGAACACTGAAGCTTTCTTT. Translated: CASSLSQGPGNTEAFF.

This clonotype was observed at least ten times. The chain carries TRBV5-1 and TRBJ2-3; no clear D gene. This CDR3 has 15 residues. Trimming stripped 4 bases from V and 9 bases from J, with 21 bases between. Germline CDR1 and CDR2: SGHRS and YFSETQ. The CDR3 here is CASSDRQTRPRTQYF. The DNA of the CDR3 is TGCGCCAGCAGCGACCGTCAAACCCGCCCGCGAACGCAGTATTTT. The entire variable domain, with the rest obtained from reference TRBV5-1 and TRBJ2-3, is as follows: KAGVTQTPRYLIKTRGQQVTLSCSPISGHRSVSWYQQTPGQGLQFLFEYFSETQRNKGNFPGRFSGRQFSNSRSEMNVSTLELGDSALYLCASSDRQTRPRTQYFGPGTRLTVL.

Only a few counts were recorded for this clonotype. The gene calls are TRBV12-3 or TRBV12-4 and TRBJ1-2; possible D gene TRBD1, 5 bases. This CDR3 contains 14 residues. V shed 4 bases and J shed 7 bases, with 16 bases lying between them. The CDR3 bases are TGTGCCAGCAGTTCGAAAGTGCTAGGGGCTGGCTACACCTTC. Translation gives CASSSKVLGAGYTF.

This clonotype was found many times. The chain carries TRBV25-1 and TRBJ2-3; D is perhaps TRBD1 (8 bases). The CDR3 has 15 amino acids. V was clipped by 8 bases and J by 4 bases, with 19 bases between them. Germline assignment: CDR1 MGHDK and CDR2 SYGVNS. DNA of the CDR3: TGTGCCAGCGCCTCGTGGACAGGGAGGGCAGATACGCAGTATTTT. Amino acid sequence: CASASWTGRADTQYF.

This clonotype was counted many times. Here the CDR3 reads CASSRSGDSTDTQYF. CDR3 in DNA: TGTGCCAGCAGCAGAAGCGGGGATAGCACAGATACGCAGTATTTT. The rearrangement links TRBV7-2 to TRBJ2-3, with TRBD2 matching 7 bases. V lost 5 bases, J lost 0 bases, and 5 bases stayed unmatched. CDR1 is SGHTA and CDR2 is FQGNSA in the germline V gene. This CDR3 spans 15 amino acids.

The V gene is TRBV5-1, the J gene TRBJ2-7, with TRBD1 identical over 8 bases. The junction had 9 bases not matched to a gene; V was cut back by 1 base and J by 6 bases. The CDR3 has 15 amino acids. CDR1 and CDR2 (germline): SGHRS, YFSETQ. This CDR3 is CASSLSTGVLREQYF. The CDR3 DNA follows: TGCGCCAGCAGCTTGTCGACAGGGGTTCTTCGCGAGCAGTACTTC.

This clonotype has only one observation. Just one base apart from a much larger clone, this may be a read error. Here the CDR3 omits its conserved ending phenylalanine or tryptophan, so a read error is the likely source. This chain connects TRBV5-1 to TRBJ2-5, with D perhaps TRBD1 (6 bases). CDR3 size: 12 residues. Between the trimmed V and J ends, which lost 5 bases and 5 bases, there was a span of 10 bases. The germline V gene encodes CDR1 SGHRS and CDR2 YFSETQ. CDR3 residues: CASSQGTETQYL. Written as DNA, the CDR3 is TGCGCCAGCAGTCAGGGGACGGAGACCCAGTACCTC.

This clonotype occurred many times. This chain's CDR3 is CSARIFTEAFF. Written as DNA, the CDR3 is TGCAGTGCTAGAATATTCACTGAAGCTTTCTTT. The chain employs TRBV20-1 and TRBJ1-1; D not certain. Trimming stripped 2 bases from V and 4 bases from J, with 5 bases between. The germline gives CDR1 DFQATT, CDR2 SNEGSKA (reference sequence). The CDR3 extends over 11 amino acids.

This clonotype was seen only a few times. V gene TRBV10-3 combines with J gene TRBJ2-6; weak D call: TRBD2 (5 bases). CDR3 length: 16 residues. V lost 3 bases, J lost 4 bases, and 13 bases lay in between. Germline V gene lookup returns CDR1 ENHRY and CDR2 SYGVKD. CDR3 nucleotide sequence: TGTGCCATCAGTGATGCGGGCCTATGGGGGGCCAACGTCCTGACTTTC. Its translation: CAISDAGLWGANVLTF.

V gene TRBV5-1 combines with J gene TRBJ2-1; D remains unclear. V lost 3 bases and J lost 2, with 15 bases in between. The CDR3 is 16 residues long. Per the germline V gene, CDR1 is SGHRS and CDR2 is YFSETQ. The chain's CDR3 is CASSSMGGRAYNEQFF. CDR3 sequence (DNA): TGCGCCAGCAGCTCAATGGGCGGAAGAGCCTACAATGAGCAGTTCTTC. Complete variable domain (other parts from reference TRBV5-1 and TRBJ2-1): KAGVTQTPRYLIKTRGQQVTLSCSPISGHRSVSWYQQTPGQGLQFLFEYFSETQRNKGNFPGRFSGRQFSNSRSEMNVSTLELGDSALYLCASSSMGGRAYNEQFFGPGTRLTVL.

This clonotype has ten or more counts. The V call is TRBV5-1, the J call TRBJ2-6; 11 bases map to TRBD1. Germline V gene data show CDR1 as SGHRS and CDR2 as YFSETQ. V lost 4 bases to trimming and J lost 1 base; unmatched junction nucleotides: 7. The CDR3 has 18 amino acids. DNA for the CDR3: TGCGCCAGCAGCCCGGACAGGGGGCGCGGGTCTGGGGCCAACGTCCTGACTTTC. Its translation: CASSPDRGRGSGANVLTF.

The chain carries TRBV28 and TRBJ2-2, with TRBD1 identical over 9 bases. Trimming removed 8 bases from V and 7 bases from J; junction bases left unmatched: 14. Germline lookup yields CDR1 MDHEN and CDR2 SYDVKM. CDR3 size: 16 residues. The CDR3 DNA is TGTGCCAGCTTCACCCCCGGACAGGGGCGTGGCGGGGAGCTGTTTTTT. Translated: CASFTPGQGRGGELFF.

This clonotype was seen repeatedly, ten times or more. The chain couples TRBV6-5 to TRBJ2-6, with 8 positions matching TRBD1. Germline V lookup: CDR1 MNHEY, CDR2 SVGAGI. V trimming: 5 bases; J trimming: 2 bases; junction bases outside the gene matches: 2. The CDR3 runs 15 residues. In nucleotides, the CDR3 is TGTGCCAGCAGTACGACAGGGGCTGGGGCCAACGTCCTGACTTTC. Amino acids: CASSTTGAGANVLTF.

This clonotype was observed many times. The chain recombines TRBV29-1 with TRBJ1-2; the D is unclear. Trimming removed 4 bases from V and 3 bases from J, with 12 bases in between. The CDR3 consists of 13 residues. The germline V gene encodes CDR1 SQVTM and CDR2 ANQGSEA. The CDR3 DNA is TGCAGCGTTGGGACCACATCTGACTATGGCTACACCTTC. It is translated as CSVGTTSDYGYTF.

This clonotype was seen ten or more times. V and J are TRBV2 and TRBJ2-2; the D gene is possibly TRBD2 (6 bases). Per germline, CDR1 SNHLY and CDR2 FYNNEI. Trimming pared 8 bases from V and 2 bases from J, leaving 12 bases between. This CDR3 is 14 amino acids long. The CDR3 protein is CASYPGLNTGELFF. The DNA for the CDR3 is TGTGCCAGCTACCCGGGACTCAACACCGGGGAGCTGTTTTTT.

This clonotype was recorded many times. V is TRBV3-1 and J is TRBJ2-5; either TRBD1 or TRBD2 may fit D (6 bases each). Trimming left V 0 bases short and J 9 bases short, with 20 bases between. Germline lookup yields CDR1 LGHDT and CDR2 YNNKEL (reference sequence). The CDR3 is made up of 16 amino acids. The CDR3 DNA reads TGTGCCAGCAGCCAAGATCTCGGGGGCGTGGGAAAGGCCCAGTACTTC. It encodes CASSQDLGGVGKAQYF.

This clonotype was recorded many times. The V gene is TRBV5-1, the J gene TRBJ2-7; 7 nucleotides agree with TRBD2. V was pared by 4 bases and J by 5 bases, with 12 bases of the junction left unmatched. CDR1 is SGHRS and CDR2 is YFSETQ in the germline V gene. The length of the CDR3 is 15 residues. CDR3 in amino acids: CASSIGLDPANEQYF. CDR3 nucleotides: TGCGCCAGCAGCATAGGACTAGATCCCGCTAACGAGCAGTACTTC.

V usage is TRBV2 and J usage is TRBJ1-1, with TRBD1 as a possible D gene (6 bases). The germline V gene encodes CDR1 SNHLY and CDR2 FYNNEI. The CDR3 length is 14 residues. Trimming took off 7 bases at V and 4 bases at J, with 16 bases between the two ends. CDR3 protein: CASIYQGLGTEAFF. For the CDR3, the DNA is TGTGCCAGCATTTACCAGGGGTTAGGCACTGAAGCTTTCTTT.

This clonotype was recorded many times. The chain couples TRBV7-2 to TRBJ1-2; no clear D. Trimming took off 1 base at V and 4 bases at J, with 7 bases between the two ends. The germline V gene encodes CDR1 SGHTA and CDR2 FQGNSA. The CDR3 has 13 amino acids. The CDR3 protein is CASSLGRAYGYTF. The CDR3 nucleotides are TGTGCCAGCAGCTTAGGCCGGGCCTATGGCTACACCTTC.

This clonotype was found many times. The rearrangement uses TRBV5-4 and TRBJ1-5; D gene uncertain. Trimming removed 2 bases at V and 1 base at J, with 7 bases between. Germline V CDR1 and CDR2: SGHNT, YYREEE (reference sequence). This CDR3 is 14 amino acids long. Here the CDR3 reads CASSFFGSNQPQHF. The CDR3 nucleotides are TGTGCCAGCAGCTTCTTTGGAAGCAATCAGCCCCAGCATTTT.